These 4 T cell receptor beta chains came from one sample sequenced in a study of blood T cell repertoires in COVID-19 (dated by TCRdb to 2018 to 2020). Library generation was performed with the immunoSEQ multiplex PCR assay. In its TCRdb copy, this immuneACCESS table keeps in-frame sequences only and misses some clones. Where compared with another copy, unresolved V genes explain less than half of these, and the others have no known cause. The table for this sample lists 500,000 to 600,000 clones; roughly nine tenths of them were counted only once. The top ten constitute 7.8% of the sample. Sequencing input: peripheral blood. These receptors all come from a woman between 45 and 65 years old with COVID-19, enrolled during active disease.

V usage is TRBV5-4 and J usage is TRBJ1-2, with 8 nucleotides matching TRBD1. The junction had 12 bases not matched to a gene; V was cut back by 4 bases and J by 7 bases. Germline CDR1 is SGHNT and CDR2 is YYREEE (reference sequence). This CDR3 has 15 residues. CDR3 sequence reads: CASSPDRGRGGGYTF. CDR3 nucleotides: TGTGCCAGCAGCCCCGACAGGGGTCGTGGAGGTGGCTACACCTTC.

The chain uses TRBV7-9 and TRBJ1-1, with D tentatively TRBD1 (6 bases). Germline V gene sequence: CDR1 SEHNR, CDR2 FQNEAQ (reference sequence). The CDR3 covers 14 residues. V was clipped by 3 bases and J by 4 bases, with 12 bases between them. The CDR3: CASSFGQMGTEAFF. Here the CDR3 DNA reads TGTGCCAGCAGCTTTGGACAGATGGGCACTGAAGCTTTCTTT. The variable domain in full, with the rest retrieved from reference TRBV7-9 and TRBJ1-1, is DTGVSQNPRHKITKRGQNVTFRCDPISEHNRLYWYRQTLGQGPEFLTYFQNEAQLEKSRLLSDRFSAERPKGSFSTLEIQRTEQGDSAMYLCASSFGQMGTEAFFGQGTRLTVV.

The chain has TRBV5-4 and TRBJ1-2, with a possible D match to TRBD1 (5 bases). Trimming removed 0 bases from V and 4 bases from J, with 10 bases in between. Germline CDR1 SGHNT, CDR2 YYREEE (reference sequence). The CDR3 length is 14 residues. CDR3 nucleotides: TGTGCCAGCAGCTTGGGAGGGAGGGGCTATGGCTACACCTTC. This sequence encodes CASSLGGRGYGYTF.

This chain joins TRBV10-2 and TRBJ1-2; 8 nucleotides match TRBD1. Germline V gives CDR1 WSHSY, CDR2 SAAADI. CDR3 size: 13 residues. V was clipped by 8 bases and J by 6 bases; unmatched bases: 8. The CDR3 nucleotides are TGCGCCAGCTCTAGGACAGGGCTCGATGGCTACACCTTC. Residues: CASSRTGLDGYTF.